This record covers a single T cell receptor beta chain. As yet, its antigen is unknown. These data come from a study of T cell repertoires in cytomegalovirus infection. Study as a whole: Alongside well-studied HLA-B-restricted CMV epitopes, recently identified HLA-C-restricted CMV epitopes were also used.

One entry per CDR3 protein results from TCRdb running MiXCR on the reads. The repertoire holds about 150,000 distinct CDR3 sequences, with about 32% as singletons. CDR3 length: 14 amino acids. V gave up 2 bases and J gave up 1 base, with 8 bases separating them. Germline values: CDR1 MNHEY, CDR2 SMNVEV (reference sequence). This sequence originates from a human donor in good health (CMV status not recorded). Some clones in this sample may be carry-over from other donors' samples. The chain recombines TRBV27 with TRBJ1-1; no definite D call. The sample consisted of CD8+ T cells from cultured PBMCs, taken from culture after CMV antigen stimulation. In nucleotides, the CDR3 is TGTGCCAGCAGTTTAGTCGCAACGAACACTGAAGCTTTCTTT. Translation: CASSLVATNTEAFF.